Listed here are 7 T cell receptor beta chains from one sample, sequenced in a study of blood T cell repertoires in COVID-19. Produced via immunoSEQ multiplex PCR; TCRdb's table is partial and in-frame only. The repertoire has under 400,000 clones, 80% to 90% of them found once; the top ten carry under 11%. Sequencing used peripheral blood. The source of these receptors is a woman in her twenties or thirties with COVID-19, enrolled during active disease.

V usage is TRBV6-1 and J usage is TRBJ1-6, with no clear D. Trimming removed 2 bases at V and 9 bases at J, with 8 bases between. Germline V gene lookup returns CDR1 MNHNS and CDR2 SASEGT. This CDR3 spans 13 amino acids. Written as DNA, the CDR3 is TGTGCCAGCAGTGAATTCGGGGTTTCACCCCTCCACTTT. It specifies CASSEFGVSPLHF.

The V call is TRBV11-3, the J call TRBJ2-7; tentatively, D is TRBD2 (6 bases). This CDR3 region has 14 residues. Trimming stripped 5 bases from V and 1 base from J, with 12 bases between. Per germline, CDR1 SGHNT and CDR2 YENEEA. The CDR3 sequence: CASSPLGRSYEQYF. CDR3 coding DNA: TGTGCCAGCAGCCCCCTAGGGAGGTCCTACGAGCAGTACTTC.

The genes are TRBV7-2 and TRBJ1-2; the D gene is possibly TRBD1 (5 bases). This CDR3 spans 14 amino acids. Trimming stripped 4 bases from V and 3 bases from J, with 12 bases between. Germline lookup yields CDR1 SGHTA and CDR2 FQGNSA. In DNA, the CDR3 is TGTGCCAGCAGCTCCTCGGGGGGAGACTATGGCTACACCTTC. This encodes CASSSSGGDYGYTF.

This chain links TRBV4-1 with TRBJ2-2, with D possibly TRBD1 on 5 matching bases. V shed 0 bases and J shed 5 bases, with 19 bases lying between them. Germline V gives CDR1 MGHRA, CDR2 YSYEKL. The CDR3 is made up of 18 amino acids. The CDR3 here is CASSQDPIMAGKTGELFF. In DNA form, the CDR3 reads TGCGCCAGCAGCCAAGATCCCATTATGGCAGGGAAGACCGGGGAGCTGTTTTTT.

The V and J genes are TRBV2 and TRBJ2-2, with TRBD1 matching over 10 bases. Germline V gives CDR1 SNHLY, CDR2 FYNNEI. Trimming at V came to 6 bases and at J to 4 bases, leaving 11 bases not matched to a gene. The CDR3 totals 17 residues. The CDR3 here is CASSNPGQGVGTGELFF. The CDR3 nucleotides read TGTGCCAGCAGCAATCCCGGACAGGGGGTGGGCACCGGGGAGCTGTTTTTT.

The chain employs TRBV6-5 and TRBJ2-3; TRBD2 is a possible D gene (6 bases). Trimming took 0 bases from V and 5 from J, leaving 6 bases between them. CDR1 is MNHEY and CDR2 is SVGAGI in the germline V gene. The CDR3 has 13 residues. CDR3 region: CASSYSEGDTQYF. Here the CDR3 DNA reads TGTGCCAGCAGTTACTCGGAGGGAGATACGCAGTATTTT.

This clone was counted a few times. This specimen includes other DNA sequences encoding the same CDR3. The chain recombines TRBV30 with TRBJ1-5, with D unresolved. The length of the CDR3 is 13 residues. V gave up 3 bases and J gave up 0 bases, with 6 bases separating them. Per the germline V gene, CDR1 is GTSNPN and CDR2 is SVGIG (reference sequence). The DNA for the CDR3 is TGTGCCTGGAGCGCAGGTAGCAATCAGCCCCAGCATTTT. Translated: CAWSAGSNQPQHF. The full variable domain, its missing parts supplied by reference TRBV30 and TRBJ1-5, is SQTIHQWPATLVQPVGSPLSLECTVEGTSNPNLYWYRQAAGRGLQLLFYSVGIGQISSEVPQNLSASRPQDRQFILSSKKLLLSDSGFYLCAWSAGSNQPQHFGDGTRLSIL.